Below, 27 T cell receptor beta chains from the same sample are listed, as sequenced in a study of blood T cell repertoires in COVID-19 (dated by TCRdb to 2018 to 2020). Libraries came from the immunoSEQ multiplex PCR assay. Drawn from immuneACCESS, this table holds only the in-frame rearrangements with V and J called that TCRdb kept. Clones are partly lost; checked studies trace under half to an unresolved V gene and leave the rest unexplained. Across this sample there are some 210,000 clones, with about nine tenths seen only once. The ten largest clonotypes hold around 6% of the sample. The sequenced material came from peripheral blood. The source is a man in his sixties who had recovered from COVID-19.

The genes are TRBV6-6 and TRBJ2-7; 10 bases are a match to TRBD2. CDR1 and CDR2 (germline): MNHNY, SVGAGI (reference sequence). The CDR3 contains 15 residues. Losses at the gene ends were 7 bases for V and 2 bases for J; bases not matched to a gene: 8. This CDR3 reads CASTGGLAEAYEQYF. For the CDR3, the DNA is TGTGCCAGCACTGGAGGACTAGCGGAAGCCTACGAGCAGTACTTC.

The sample holds one count of this clone. This chain connects TRBV7-9 to TRBJ2-2, with 9 bases that match TRBD1. The length of the CDR3 is 16 residues. V trimming: 7 bases; J trimming: 2 bases; junction bases outside the gene matches: 8. The V gene's germline CDR1 is SEHNR and CDR2 FQNEAQ (reference sequence). As DNA, the CDR3 is TGTGCCAGCATAATGGCACAGGGGGCTAACACCGGGGAGCTGTTTTTT. This sequence encodes CASIMAQGANTGELFF.

V and J are TRBV27 and TRBJ1-2; no firm D call. Deletions cut 10 bases from V and 7 bases from J, with 16 bases between. CDR3 length: 12 residues. Looked up from germline, CDR1 is MNHEY and CDR2 is SMNVEV (reference sequence). The CDR3: CATLRRGLGYTF. For the CDR3, the DNA is TGTGCCACCCTGCGACGAGGACTTGGCTACACCTTC.

The CDR3 loop reads CASSVTDSNQPQHF. DNA for the CDR3: TGTGCCAGCAGCGTCACAGATAGCAATCAGCCCCAGCATTTT. This chain joins TRBV9 and TRBJ1-5; no reliable D call. V lost 2 bases and J lost 0, with 6 bases in between. The CDR3 has 14 amino acids. Per germline, CDR1 SGDLS and CDR2 YYNGEE.

This clone was observed once. The CDR3 sequence is CASSEAGQRDYEQYF. CDR3 nucleotides: TGTGCCAGCAGTGAAGCCGGACAGCGGGACTACGAGCAGTACTTC. The chain joins TRBV6-1 to TRBJ2-7; TRBD2 might be the D (7 bases). Germline CDR1 and CDR2: MNHNS and SASEGT. The length of the CDR3 is 15 residues. V dropped 0 bases and J dropped 3 bases, with 12 bases sitting between them.

This clone showed up just once. The rearrangement uses TRBV7-2 and TRBJ1-2, with TRBD1 matching over 7 bases. This CDR3 has 13 residues. V was pared by 5 bases and J by 4 bases, with 4 bases of the junction left unmatched. Germline V gene data show CDR1 as SGHTA and CDR2 as FQGNSA. This CDR3 reads CASSPQGVYGYTF. CDR3 nucleotide sequence: TGTGCCAGCAGCCCCCAGGGGGTCTATGGCTACACCTTC.

The chain uses TRBV28 and TRBJ1-6; tentative D call: TRBD1 (5 bases). The length of the CDR3 is 18 residues. Germline V gene lookup returns CDR1 MDHEN and CDR2 SYDVKM. The V end was cut by 2 bases, the J end by 0 bases, with 14 bases between. Here the CDR3 reads CASSLPARGSSYNSPLHF. The DNA of the CDR3 is TGTGCCAGCAGTTTACCCGCAAGGGGAAGCTCCTATAATTCACCCCTCCACTTT.

This clone was counted a single time. The chain couples TRBV2 to TRBJ1-3; 8 bases line up with TRBD1. The CDR3 is made up of 14 amino acids. The germline V gene has CDR1 SNHLY and CDR2 FYNNEI. Germline trimming cut 6 bases from V and 2 bases from J; bases unmatched to any gene: 3. The CDR3 nucleotides are TGTGCCAGCAGCAAGACAGGGGCTGGAAACACCATATATTTT. It yields the protein CASSKTGAGNTIYF. Filled out from reference TRBV2 and TRBJ1-3, the complete variable domain reads EPEVTQTPSHQVTQMGQEVILRCVPISNHLYFYWYRQILGQKVEFLVSFYNNEISEKSEIFDDQFSVERPDGSNFTLKIRSTKLEDSAMYFCASSKTGAGNTIYFGEGSWLTVV.

The chain links TRBV10-3 to TRBJ1-2, with 8 bases that match TRBD1. V dropped 3 bases and J dropped 5; count of bases not matched to a gene: 5. The germline V gene encodes CDR1 ENHRY and CDR2 SYGVKD. The CDR3 sequence is 14 residues long. The CDR3 DNA sequence: TGTGCCATCAGTGATTCAGGGGGCGCATATGGCTACACCTTC. Residues: CAISDSGGAYGYTF.

This sequence joins TRBV27 and TRBJ1-1; 8 bases fit TRBD1. This CDR3 is built from 13 residues. Trimming cost V 3 bases and J 4 bases; bases outside gene matches: 1. The V gene's germline CDR1 is MNHEY and CDR2 SMNVEV (reference sequence). The CDR3 coding sequence is TGTGCCAGCAGTTTTACAGGGGGCACTGAAGCTTTCTTT. Protein: CASSFTGGTEAFF.

The chain employs TRBV11-3 and TRBJ1-2, with a tentative D call TRBD1 (5 bases). The CDR3 is made up of 16 amino acids. Germline V gene lookup returns CDR1 SGHNT and CDR2 YENEEA. V lost 4 bases to trimming and J lost 6 bases, with 21 bases between them. CDR3 in DNA: TGTGCCAGCAGCTCCGGCGCGGGGCGGGAAGGAGATGGCTACACCTTC. Translation: CASSSGAGREGDGYTF.

This clone was counted once. V is TRBV15 and J is TRBJ2-1, with D unclear. Per the germline V gene, CDR1 is LNHNV and CDR2 is YYDKDF (reference sequence). CDR3 length: 13 residues. Trimming removed 4 bases from V and 0 bases from J, with 4 bases in between. The CDR3 loop is CATSTSSYNEQFF. CDR3 sequence (DNA): TGTGCCACCAGCACCAGCTCCTACAATGAGCAGTTCTTC.

The chain uses TRBV10-3 and TRBJ2-1; TRBD2 is a possible D gene (6 bases). V shed 3 bases and J shed 5 bases, with 17 bases lying between them. CDR3 length: 16 amino acids. CDR1 is ENHRY, CDR2 SYGVKD, per germline. The CDR3 bases are TGTGCCATCAGTGATGTGTCCGGGAGAAGCGACAATGAGCAGTTCTTC. Translation gives CAISDVSGRSDNEQFF.

This clone is a singleton in its sample. The chain couples TRBV6-5 to TRBJ1-1; a possible D gene is TRBD1 (5 bases). Germline V gene lookup returns CDR1 MNHEY and CDR2 SVGAGI. V was cut by 0 bases and J by 1 base, with 9 bases left in between. The CDR3 loop spans 15 amino acids. The CDR3 DNA sequence: TGTGCCAGCAGTTACTCGGCCGGGGGGAACACTGAAGCTTTCTTT. As protein: CASSYSAGGNTEAFF.

The chain's CDR3 is CASSSSWTSNTGELFF. CDR3 DNA: TGTGCCAGCAGCTCTTCCTGGACTAGCAACACCGGGGAGCTGTTTTTT. The rearrangement uses TRBV7-2 and TRBJ2-2; TRBD2 aligns across 8 bases. The CDR3 has 16 amino acids. V was pared by 4 bases and J by 2 bases, with 6 bases of the junction left unmatched. Germline V CDR1 and CDR2: SGHTA, FQGNSA.

This rearrangement joins TRBV19 to TRBJ1-1, with 7 bases aligning to TRBD1. V lost 5 bases to trimming and J lost 4 bases; unmatched junction nucleotides: 7. The CDR3 has 14 amino acids. Per the germline V gene, CDR1 is LNHDA and CDR2 is SQIVND (reference sequence). In DNA form, the CDR3 reads TGTGCCAGTAGTCTGACAGGGTTGAGCACTGAAGCTTTCTTT. Translating it yields CASSLTGLSTEAFF. Together with reference TRBV19 and TRBJ1-1, the CDR3 gives the full variable domain: DGGITQSPKYLFRKEGQNVTLSCEQNLNHDAMYWYRQDPGQGLRLIYYSQIVNDFQKGDIAEGYSVSREKKESFPLTVTSAQKNPTAFYLCASSLTGLSTEAFFGQGTRLTVV.

CDR3 DNA: TGTGCCAGTAGTATGGGGTTGGGGGCCAATTCCTCCCCCGAGCAGTACTTC. This gives the protein CASSMGLGANSSPEQYF. The rearrangement uses TRBV19 and TRBJ2-7, with D tentatively TRBD1 (6 bases). Looked up from germline, CDR1 is LNHDA and CDR2 is SQIVND (reference sequence). Trimming pared 3 bases from V and 6 bases from J, leaving 24 bases between. This CDR3 is built from 17 residues.

This sequence joins TRBV25-1 and TRBJ2-5; possibly TRBD1 for D (5 bases). V shed 11 bases and J shed 3 bases, with 13 bases lying between them. Per the germline V gene, CDR1 is MGHDK and CDR2 is SYGVNS. This CDR3 has 12 residues. For the CDR3, the DNA is TGTGCCGACAGAGGACCAAAAGAGACCCAGTACTTC. This codes for CADRGPKETQYF.

With respect to this clone: The junction differs from germline at one of its ends, possibly a read error. The rearrangement links TRBV2 to TRBJ1-3; possible D gene TRBD1, 6 bases. The CDR3 consists of 15 residues. CDR1 is SNHLY, CDR2 FYNNEI, per germline. The chain's CDR3 is CASSGTGLAGNTKYF. As DNA, the CDR3 is TGTGCCAGCAGTGGAACAGGGTTGGCTGGAAACACCAAATATTTT. The complete variable domain, with remaining parts taken from reference TRBV2 and TRBJ1-3, reads EPEVTQTPSHQVTQMGQEVILRCVPISNHLYFYWYRQILGQKVEFLVSFYNNEISEKSEIFDDQFSVERPDGSNFTLKIRSTKLEDSAMYFCASSGTGLAGNTKYFGEGSWLTVV.

This clone was detected only a few times. The V and J genes are TRBV4-1 and TRBJ1-1; 7 positions match TRBD1. The CDR3 consists of 15 residues. Germline trimming cut 1 base from V and 4 bases from J; bases unmatched to any gene: 6. Germline CDR1 and CDR2: MGHRA and YSYEKL. The CDR3 DNA follows: TGCGCCAGCAGCCAAGCCAGGGGACAGTTCACTGAAGCTTTCTTT. As protein: CASSQARGQFTEAFF.

The genes are TRBV10-1 and TRBJ2-5; 14 positions match TRBD2. V dropped 2 bases and J dropped 4; count of bases not matched to a gene: 12. From germline, CDR1 is WNHNN and CDR2 SYGVQD (reference sequence). The CDR3 spans 19 residues. CDR3 coding DNA: TGCGCCAGCAGTGAGCCGGGGGGACTAGCGGGAGTTGGCGGAGAGACCCAGTACTTC. Translation: CASSEPGGLAGVGGETQYF.

V is TRBV25-1 and J is TRBJ1-1; D is unclear. The CDR3 totals 13 residues. Germline V gene lookup returns CDR1 MGHDK and CDR2 SYGVNS. V lost 0 bases to trimming and J lost 5 bases, with 7 bases between them. Here the CDR3 DNA reads TGTGCCAGCAGTGAATACGGGAGGACTGAAGCTTTCTTT. Protein sequence: CASSEYGRTEAFF.

The chain employs TRBV25-1 and TRBJ2-7; possibly TRBD1 for D (5 bases). This CDR3 has 15 residues. V dropped 9 bases and J dropped 3 bases, with 21 bases sitting between them. The germline gives CDR1 MGHDK, CDR2 SYGVNS. The CDR3 sequence: CASGLGRGPHYEQYF. CDR3 coding DNA: TGTGCCAGTGGATTAGGTAGGGGCCCACACTACGAGCAGTACTTC.

This chain uses TRBV25-1 with TRBJ2-1; 8 bases are a match to TRBD2. CDR3 length equals 16 residues. Looked up from germline, CDR1 is MGHDK and CDR2 is SYGVNS. Losses at the gene ends were 1 base for V and 7 bases for J; bases not matched to a gene: 9. The CDR3 DNA is TGTGCCAGCAGTGAATCAGGCGGGAGGCAGTTGAATGAGCAGTTCTTC. It specifies CASSESGGRQLNEQFF.

The rearrangement links TRBV29-1 to TRBJ2-1; 11 nucleotides align to TRBD2. V lost 8 bases, J lost 9 bases, and 12 bases stayed unmatched. Germline CDR1 is SQVTM and CDR2 is ANQGSEA. The CDR3 extends over 14 amino acids. The CDR3 sequence: CSFLAGGPWGEQFF. In DNA, the CDR3 is TGCAGCTTTTTAGCGGGAGGGCCTTGGGGTGAGCAGTTCTTC.

This chain links TRBV4-2 with TRBJ2-1; 9 bases line up with TRBD2. This CDR3 region has 16 residues. Germline lookup yields CDR1 LGHNA and CDR2 YNFKEQ. Trimming took 0 bases from V and 8 from J; bases not matched to a gene: 8. DNA for the CDR3: TGTGCCAGCAGCCAAGAGGGCGGGAGGGCCGGGGATGAGCAGTTCTTC. As protein: CASSQEGGRAGDEQFF.

This rearrangement joins TRBV18 to TRBJ2-7; D is ambiguous. CDR3 length equals 15 residues. The V and J ends lost 4 bases and 0 bases respectively, with 13 bases between them. Germline-derived CDR1 and CDR2 are KGHSH and LQKENI. The CDR3 region has the DNA TGTGCCAGCTCACTACTGGGCGAGAGCTCCTACGAGCAGTACTTC. This sequence encodes CASSLLGESSYEQYF.